Reported below is one TCR beta chain. What it binds is unknown. Primers: 60 Vbeta forward and 13 Jbeta reverse. Only in-frame clones appear in the TCRdb table, and some are missing; sequencing was by immunoSEQ multiplex PCR. The table has approximately 140,000 clones, almost 85% seen once. Trimming took 0 bases from V and 2 from J; bases not matched to a gene: 10. Germline loops: CDR1 SGHNT, CDR2 YYREEE (reference sequence). The CDR3 contains 20 residues. This entry belongs to a study of cytomegalovirus exposure and HLA in healthy donors. Study-level information: Within an early data release were around 80 million unique TCRs drawn from HLA-typed donors. Study findings and constraints: For most TCR beta V segments, an earlier analysis put the productive rate at about 87% or about 30% of the time. Solely CMV serostatus was available to characterize immune exposure.

J is TRBJ2-6 and V is TRBV5-4; TRBD2 matches 11 bases. The TCR sequence derives from a woman aged 40 to 49 in good health and CMV-seronegative. Specimen: PBMCs. The CDR3 region is CASSLVGSSGRHTGANVLTF. Written as DNA, the CDR3 is TGTGCCAGCAGCTTGGTAGGGTCTAGCGGGAGGCACACTGGGGCCAACGTCCTGACTTTC.